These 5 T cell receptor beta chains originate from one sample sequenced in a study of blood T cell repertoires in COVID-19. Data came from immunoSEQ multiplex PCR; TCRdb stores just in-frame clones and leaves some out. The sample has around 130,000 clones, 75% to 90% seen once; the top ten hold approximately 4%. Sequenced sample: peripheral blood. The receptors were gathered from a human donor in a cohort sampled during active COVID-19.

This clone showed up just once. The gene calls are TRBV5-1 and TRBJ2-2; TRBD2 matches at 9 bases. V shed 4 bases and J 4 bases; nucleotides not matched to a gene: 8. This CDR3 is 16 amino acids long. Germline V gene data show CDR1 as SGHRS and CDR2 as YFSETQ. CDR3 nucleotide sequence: TGCGCCAGCAGCACCGGACTAGCGAGGGGCACCGGGGAGCTGTTTTTT. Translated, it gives CASSTGLARGTGELFF.

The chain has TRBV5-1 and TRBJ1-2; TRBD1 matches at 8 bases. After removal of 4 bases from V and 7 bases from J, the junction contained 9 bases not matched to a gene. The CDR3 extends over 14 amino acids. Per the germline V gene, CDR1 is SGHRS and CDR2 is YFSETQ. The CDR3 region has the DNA TGCGCCAGCAGCGCAGGACAGGGAACCTTTGGCTACACCTTC. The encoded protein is CASSAGQGTFGYTF.

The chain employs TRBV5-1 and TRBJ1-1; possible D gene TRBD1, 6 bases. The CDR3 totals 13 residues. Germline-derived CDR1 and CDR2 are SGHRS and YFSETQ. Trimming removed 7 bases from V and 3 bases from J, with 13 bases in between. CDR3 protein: CASGPSGDTEAFF. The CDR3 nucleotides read TGCGCCAGCGGACCCTCAGGGGACACTGAAGCTTTCTTT.

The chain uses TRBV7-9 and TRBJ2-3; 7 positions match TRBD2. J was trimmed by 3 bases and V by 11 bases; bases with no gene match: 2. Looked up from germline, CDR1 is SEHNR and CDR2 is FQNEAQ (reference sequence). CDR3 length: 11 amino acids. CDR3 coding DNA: TGTGCCGGCGGGAGTACAGATACGCAGTATTTT. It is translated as CAGGSTDTQYF.

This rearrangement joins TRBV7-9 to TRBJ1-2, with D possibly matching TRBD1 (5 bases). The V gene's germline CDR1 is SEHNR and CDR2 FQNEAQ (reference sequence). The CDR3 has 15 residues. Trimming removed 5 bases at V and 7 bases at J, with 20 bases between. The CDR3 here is CASSLAGRWVAGYTF. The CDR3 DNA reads TGTGCCAGCAGCCTCGCGGGACGCTGGGTCGCTGGCTACACCTTC.